This T cell receptor beta chain was documented in a study of OX40 agonist ivuxolimab in advanced cancers. Study as a whole: Two cutaneous melanoma patients and one hepatocellular carcinoma patient, three in all, had partial responses.

Assay used: immunoSEQ multiplex PCR; TCRdb lists only in-frame clones, some missing. This table holds 76,000 or so clones, 70% to 90% found once. This clone has only a few counts. The CDR3 is 13 residues long. The junction had 4 bases not matched to a gene; V was cut back by 8 bases and J by 2 bases. Germline V gene lookup returns CDR1 SNHLY and CDR2 FYNNEI. J is TRBJ2-3 and V is TRBV2; the match to TRBD2 covers 7 bases. This TCR was recovered from an adult with an advanced solid tumor such as melanoma, head and neck, liver or kidney cancer. Sequencing was performed on CD4+ or CD8+ T cells sorted from blood, taken in a trial of the OX40 agonist ivuxolimab. CDR3 bases: TGTGCCAGCGGGGGGGTTTACACAGATACGCAGTATTTT. Its protein product is CASGGVYTDTQYF.